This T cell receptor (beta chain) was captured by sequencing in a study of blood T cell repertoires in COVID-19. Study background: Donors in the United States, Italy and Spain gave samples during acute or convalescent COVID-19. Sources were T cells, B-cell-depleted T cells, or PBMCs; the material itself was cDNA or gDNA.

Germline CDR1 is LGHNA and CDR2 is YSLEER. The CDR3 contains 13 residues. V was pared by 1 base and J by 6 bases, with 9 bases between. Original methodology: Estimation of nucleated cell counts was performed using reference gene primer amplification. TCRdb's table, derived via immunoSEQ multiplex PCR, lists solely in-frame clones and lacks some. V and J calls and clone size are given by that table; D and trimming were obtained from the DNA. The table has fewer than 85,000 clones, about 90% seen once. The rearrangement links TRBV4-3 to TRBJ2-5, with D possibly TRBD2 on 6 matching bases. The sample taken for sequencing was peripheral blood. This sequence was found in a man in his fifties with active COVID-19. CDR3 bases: TGCGCCAGCAGCCAAGCCGGGGGAAAGACCCAGTACTTC. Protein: CASSQAGGKTQYF.